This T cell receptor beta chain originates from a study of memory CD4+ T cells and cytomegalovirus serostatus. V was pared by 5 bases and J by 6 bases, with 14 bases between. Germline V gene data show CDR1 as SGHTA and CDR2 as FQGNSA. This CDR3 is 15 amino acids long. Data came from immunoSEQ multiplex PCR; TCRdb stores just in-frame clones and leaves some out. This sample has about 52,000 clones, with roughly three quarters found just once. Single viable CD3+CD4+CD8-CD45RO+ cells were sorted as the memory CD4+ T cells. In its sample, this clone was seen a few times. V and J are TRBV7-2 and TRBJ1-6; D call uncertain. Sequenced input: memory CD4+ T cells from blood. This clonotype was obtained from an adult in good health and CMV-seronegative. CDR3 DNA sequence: TGTGCCAGCAGCCCATCCGAGGTTGCTAATTCACCCCTCCACTTT. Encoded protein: CASSPSEVANSPLHF.